Sequencing of this T cell receptor beta chain was carried out in a study of cytomegalovirus exposure and HLA in healthy donors. Study as a whole: The study's early data release held approximately 91 million unique TCRs from HLA-typed donors. Assignment to the Caucasian-associated ancestry cluster applied to roughly 80% of the approximately 400 genotyped donors.

General observations from the study: For TCR beta chains, V- and J-gene trimming was later linked to a missense DCLRE1C variant. Available immune exposure information covered CMV serostatus only.

The length of the CDR3 is 16 residues. The PCR had 60 Vbeta and 13 Jbeta primers. The data were produced by immunoSEQ multiplex PCR, yet TCRdb's version contains in-frame clones alone and is incomplete. The sample yields approximately 97,000 clones, approximately 77% seen once. A remark on this clone: What it recognizes is unknown.

Sequenced input: PBMCs. The receptor was derived from a male donor in good health and CMV-seropositive. This chain joins TRBV21-1 and TRBJ2-5; the table's D call, TRBD1, was not checked against the DNA. TRBV21-1 is a listed pseudogene. The CDR3 spells CASSKDVQVTQETQYF. The DNA for the CDR3 is TGTGCCAGCAGCAAAGATGTACAGGTAACCCAAGAGACCCAGTACTTC.